This TCR beta chain was identified during a study of T-cell reconstitution after alpha-beta-depleted transplantation in children (TCRdb year 2016). Describing the broader study: The study quantitatively tracked T-cell immune reconstitution after TCRalphabeta/CD19-depleted allogeneic hematopoietic cell transplantation in children using TCR repertoire profiling.

The paper's findings and limits, for the study overall: Over subsequent months, a decline in hyperexpanded clone frequencies was noted, and after one year, T-cell counts and TCRbeta diversity were mostly ascribed to newly produced T cells. About two months after transplant, the apparently early recovery of alphabetaT-cell counts reportedly depended on just several hundred clones that had expanded rapidly and came from non-depleted graft cells. The high TCRbeta diversity at day 60 in some patients was ascribed to recipient T cells and intrathymic progenitors that had survived conditioning.

What the treatment or condition label conveys for this sample: allogeneic hematopoietic cell transplantation with graft depleted of TCRalphabeta T cells and CD19 B cells. TCRalphabeta/CD19-depleted allogeneic hematopoietic cell grafts were given to the transplant recipients, all of whom were children. Receptor libraries were prepared by PCR. The instrument was an Illumina HiSeq 2500. TCR library preparation used molecular barcoding, with unique molecular identifiers applied to normalize quantification of the TCRbeta repertoire. TCRdb reanalyzed the raw reads on its own, using fastp at Q25 for trimming and MiXCR for clone calling, and kept in-frame beta chains. Every entry covers one CDR3 protein and lists the most common genes and DNA from its rows. The sample includes around 64,000 distinct CDR3 sequences, with around 9.9% observed a single time. The top ten clonotypes cover around 14% of the sample.

This clonotype has at least ten counts. No cognate antigen has been identified for it. No much larger clone exists at a distance of one base, and base qualities are not known. V loses 2 bases of germline sequence and J loses 6 bases, and the interval between the two ends is 11 bases. There are 15 amino acids in the CDR3, from cysteine to phenylalanine inclusive. Only CDR3 DNA remains: 45 bases, in frame from the first base. Sequences SEHNR (CDR1) and FQNEAQ (CDR2) are obtained from the germline V gene (reference sequence). The clonotype was recovered from a boy aged 5 to 17 with acute myeloid leukemia, due to receive a stem cell transplant. This sample comprised PBMCs, obtained before TCRalphabeta/CD19-depleted stem cell transplant. Here the chain combines TRBV7-9 and TRBJ1-6; the best D guess is TRBD1, with 6 bases matching. The nucleotide sequence is TGTGCCAGCAGCTTATCCGACAGGTTTAATTCACCCCTCCACTTT. It is translated as CASSLSDRFNSPLHF.